This is a list of T cell receptor beta chains from one sample in a study of T cells in localized non-small cell lung cancer. Method: immunoSEQ multiplex PCR; TCRdb's copy keeps in-frame clones and lacks some. The data show some 500 clones, approximately 37% seen once. The material sequenced was lung tumor tissue, taken before any cancer treatment. The receptor set was obtained from a man aged 35-75 years with stage III lung adenocarcinoma. Both conserved end residues are trimmed from each CDR3.

J: TRBJ1-1
V: TRBV6-8
CDR3: ASSYSPGTGGTEAF

J: TRBJ2-2
V: TRBV1
CDR3: ASSQEGVGELF

J: TRBJ2-1
V: TRBV6-8
CDR3: ASSASWGGLNEQF

J: TRBJ1-1
V: TRBV4-1
CDR3: ASSQEGDGRMNTEAF

J: TRBJ2-7
V: TRBV11-3
CDR3: ASSITGTGAYEQY

J: TRBJ2-5
V: TRBV28
CDR3: ASSQGGSGETQY

J: TRBJ1-4
V: TRBV25-1
CDR3: ASSEAGSGEKLF

J: TRBJ2-3
V: TRBV29-1
CDR3: VWTSGGATNTQY

J: TRBJ2-7
V: TRBV11-3
CDR3: ASSLSGGTYEQY

J: TRBJ1-1
V: TRBV11-3
CDR3: ASSPGDGSNTEAF

J: TRBJ1-6
V: TRBV19
CDR3: ASSIAGTGAPLH

J: TRBJ2-2
V: TRBV11-3
CDR3: ASSLVENTGELF

J: TRBJ1-2
V: TRBV6-8
CDR3: ASSSAGTGDLKGT

J: TRBJ2-7
V: TRBV15
CDR3: ATSRPRDGEYEQY

J: TRBJ2-1
V: TRBV11-3
CDR3: ASSSEGGLAKNEQF

J: TRBJ2-5
V: TRBV11-3
CDR3: ASTSLIGGHETQY

J: TRBJ1-1
V: TRBV6-8
CDR3: ASSYVTGAGEAF

J: TRBJ1-3
V: TRBV6-8
CDR3: ASSGHGGRTGNTIY

J: TRBJ2-2
V: TRBV28
CDR3: ASGNRGRGELF

J: TRBJ2-5
V: TRBV10-3
CDR3: AISEDEETQY

J: TRBJ1-2
V: TRBV6-8
CDR3: ASSGFLRQGDSGYT

J: TRBJ2-5
V: TRBV23-1
CDR3: ASSQSGTGQIQETQY

J: TRBJ1-5
V: TRBV30
CDR3: AWSPPGWRSNQPQH

J: TRBJ2-7
V: TRBV29-1
CDR3: SVIRDTNYEQY

J: TRBJ2-1
V: TRBV9
CDR3: ASSVALAGGYNEQF